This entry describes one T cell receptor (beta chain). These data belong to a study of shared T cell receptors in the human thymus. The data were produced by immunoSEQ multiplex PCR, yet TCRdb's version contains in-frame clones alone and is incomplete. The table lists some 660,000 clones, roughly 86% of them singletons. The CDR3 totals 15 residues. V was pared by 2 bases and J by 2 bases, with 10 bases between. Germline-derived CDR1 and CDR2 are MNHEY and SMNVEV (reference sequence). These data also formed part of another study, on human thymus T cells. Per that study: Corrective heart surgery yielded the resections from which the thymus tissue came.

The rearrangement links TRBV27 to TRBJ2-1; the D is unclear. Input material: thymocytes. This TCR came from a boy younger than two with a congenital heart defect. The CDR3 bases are TGTGCCAGCAGTTTAGGCAGTTTCACCTACAATGAGCAGTTCTTC. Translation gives CASSLGSFTYNEQFF.